The rows below give T cell receptor beta chains drawn from one sample of a study of cytomegalovirus exposure and HLA in healthy donors. Sequencing used immunoSEQ multiplex PCR; TCRdb keeps in-frame clones, though not all of them. The data show about 170,000 clones, approximately 79% seen once. Sequenced sample: PBMCs. These receptors originate from a man aged 35-49 years in good health and CMV-seropositive. Both conserved end residues are part of each CDR3. Fields, in order: D gene, V gene, J gene, clone size, CDR3 DNA, CDR3 protein. D genes are given only for firm matches. Some rows mark clone size as missing; the rest say once, few, many or name a class of expanded clone.

d_gene: TRBD1
v_gene: TRBV7-9
j_gene: TRBJ1-2
abundance: few
CDR3nt: TGTGCCAGCAGCCCGAAGGGACAGGGGGCGCGGGGCTACACCTTC
CDR3aa: CASSPKGQGARGYTF

d_gene: NA
v_gene: TRBV11-2
j_gene: TRBJ2-5
abundance: NA
CDR3nt: TGTGCCAGCAGCCCCGGGTTCCAAGAGACCCAGTACTTC
CDR3aa: CASSPGFQETQYF

d_gene: NA
v_gene: TRBV12-5
j_gene: TRBJ2-5
abundance: NA
CDR3nt: TGTGCTAGTGGTTTGGCGGGGGTCCAAGAGACCCAGTACTTC
CDR3aa: CASGLAGVQETQYF

d_gene: TRBD1
v_gene: TRBV7-2
j_gene: TRBJ2-7
abundance: NA
CDR3nt: TGTGCCAGCAGCCCGAGGGACAGGGCCTACTACGAGCAGTACTTC
CDR3aa: CASSPRDRAYYEQYF

d_gene: NA
v_gene: TRBV7-2
j_gene: TRBJ2-5
abundance: NA
CDR3nt: TGTGCCAGCAGCCCAATTAGGCAGGCGACCCAGTACTTC
CDR3aa: CASSPIRQATQYF

d_gene: NA
v_gene: TRBV7-2
j_gene: TRBJ2-2
abundance: NA
CDR3nt: TGTGCCAGCAGCTTGTCCCGGGACACCGGGGAGCTGTTTTTT
CDR3aa: CASSLSRDTGELFF

d_gene: NA
v_gene: TRBV19
j_gene: TRBJ2-6
abundance: NA
CDR3nt: TGTGCCAGTAGTATAAGGGCCCAGGGCTCTGGGGCCAACGTCCTGACTTTC
CDR3aa: CASSIRAQGSGANVLTF

d_gene: TRBD1
v_gene: TRBV5-1
j_gene: TRBJ1-4
abundance: few
CDR3nt: TGCGCCAGCAGCTTGGAGGGACAGGGGAGGGGTGAAAAACTGTTTTTT
CDR3aa: CASSLEGQGRGEKLFF

d_gene: NA
v_gene: TRBV4-3
j_gene: TRBJ2-2
abundance: few
CDR3nt: TGCGCCAGCAGCCACCGCTTGGGGCTAGCGTCCGGGGAGCTGTTTTTT
CDR3aa: CASSHRLGLASGELFF

d_gene: NA
v_gene: TRBV9
j_gene: TRBJ1-4
abundance: NA
CDR3nt: TGTGTCAGCAGCGTAGATTCGGCCACAGGACAGAATGAAAAACTGTTTTTT
CDR3aa: CVSSVDSATGQNEKLFF

d_gene: NA
v_gene: TRBV5-1
j_gene: TRBJ1-2
abundance: NA
CDR3nt: TGCGCCGTGGCGGGGGTAGGCGGCGGCTACACCTTC
CDR3aa: CAVAGVGGGYTF

d_gene: TRBD2
v_gene: TRBV4-2
j_gene: TRBJ2-7
abundance: few
CDR3nt: TGTGCCAGCAGCCAAGGTGCGGGGGGCCAATACGAGCAGTACTTC
CDR3aa: CASSQGAGGQYEQYF

d_gene: NA
v_gene: TRBV30
j_gene: TRBJ2-2
abundance: NA
CDR3nt: TGTGCCTGGACCGGGGGGAACACCGGGGAGCTGTTTTTT
CDR3aa: CAWTGGNTGELFF

d_gene: NA
v_gene: TRBV7-2
j_gene: TRBJ2-2
abundance: few
CDR3nt: TGTGCCAGCAGCTTATTGGTCGGCGGGGTGAACACCGGGGAGCTGTTTTTT
CDR3aa: CASSLLVGGVNTGELFF

d_gene: TRBD1
v_gene: TRBV11-3
j_gene: TRBJ2-5
abundance: NA
CDR3nt: TGTGCCAGCAGCCCAGGGGGAAAAGAGACCCAGTACTTC
CDR3aa: CASSPGGKETQYF

d_gene: NA
v_gene: TRBV30
j_gene: TRBJ2-7
abundance: NA
CDR3nt: TGTGCCGCCGGAGAAGTCGACGAGCAGTACTTC
CDR3aa: CAAGEVDEQYF

d_gene: NA
v_gene: TRBV9
j_gene: TRBJ2-3
abundance: NA
CDR3nt: TGTGCCAGCAGCACCCGACAGGATACCGATACTAGCACAGATACGCAGTATTTT
CDR3aa: CASSTRQDTDTSTDTQYF

d_gene: TRBD1
v_gene: TRBV9
j_gene: TRBJ2-7
abundance: NA
CDR3nt: TGTGCCAGCAGCGTGTCGTGGGACAGCTACGAGCAGTACTTC
CDR3aa: CASSVSWDSYEQYF

d_gene: NA
v_gene: TRBV30
j_gene: TRBJ1-4
abundance: few
CDR3nt: TGTGCCTGGGTTCCCATTTCCAGGGAAAAACTGTTTTTT
CDR3aa: CAWVPISREKLFF

d_gene: TRBD2
v_gene: TRBV18
j_gene: TRBJ2-7
abundance: NA
CDR3nt: TGTGCCAGCTCACCACTAAGCGGGGGGGCGTCGGTTTACGAGCAGTACTTC
CDR3aa: CASSPLSGGASVYEQYF

d_gene: TRBD2
v_gene: TRBV4-3
j_gene: TRBJ2-2
abundance: NA
CDR3nt: TGCGCCAGCAGGCCTAGCGGGGGAGCCACCTCCAGACCTAACACCGGGGAGCTGTTTTTT
CDR3aa: CASRPSGGATSRPNTGELFF

d_gene: NA
v_gene: TRBV6-6
j_gene: TRBJ2-7
abundance: many
CDR3nt: TGTGCCAGCAGTTACTCTGACACCCCGGAGGACGACGAGCAGTACTTC
CDR3aa: CASSYSDTPEDDEQYF

d_gene: TRBD2
v_gene: TRBV5-1
j_gene: TRBJ2-3
abundance: NA
CDR3nt: TGCGCCAGCAGCTTGGCTCGGGGGGGGCCTCTCGGAGATACGCAGTATTTT
CDR3aa: CASSLARGGPLGDTQYF

d_gene: TRBD1
v_gene: TRBV2
j_gene: TRBJ1-1
abundance: NA
CDR3nt: TGTGCCAGCAGGCTCGACAGGGCGGAAGGCACTGAAGCTTTCTTT
CDR3aa: CASRLDRAEGTEAFF

d_gene: NA
v_gene: TRBV2
j_gene: TRBJ1-2
abundance: NA
CDR3nt: TGTGCCAGCCTACAGGGCCCTAACTATGGCTACACCTTC
CDR3aa: CASLQGPNYGYTF

d_gene: TRBD1
v_gene: TRBV7-8
j_gene: TRBJ1-4
abundance: NA
CDR3nt: TGTGCCAGCAGCTGGGACAGGGAACGGGCAACTAATGAAAAACTGTTTTTT
CDR3aa: CASSWDRERATNEKLFF

d_gene: TRBD1
v_gene: TRBV5-3
j_gene: TRBJ1-1
abundance: NA
CDR3nt: TGTGCCAGAAGCTTGGGGCAGGGGGCGAGCACTGAAGCTTTCTTT
CDR3aa: CARSLGQGASTEAFF

d_gene: TRBD1
v_gene: TRBV7-2
j_gene: TRBJ1-4
abundance: NA
CDR3nt: TGTGCCAGCAGCGCCGACAGGGGGCGGTATGAAAAACTGTTTTTT
CDR3aa: CASSADRGRYEKLFF

d_gene: NA
v_gene: TRBV6-5
j_gene: TRBJ1-2
abundance: NA
CDR3nt: TGTGCCACCTCGCGGGGGTCGGGTGGCTACACCTTC
CDR3aa: CATSRGSGGYTF

d_gene: NA
v_gene: TRBV27
j_gene: TRBJ2-7
abundance: NA
CDR3nt: TGTGCCAGCAGTCGTGGACTGAGCTCCTACGAGCAGTACTTC
CDR3aa: CASSRGLSSYEQYF

d_gene: NA
v_gene: TRBV10-3
j_gene: TRBJ2-5
abundance: NA
CDR3nt: TGTGCCATCAGGGTTAACCAGGGGGAGACCCAGTACTTC
CDR3aa: CAIRVNQGETQYF

d_gene: TRBD1
v_gene: TRBV7-2
j_gene: TRBJ1-2
abundance: NA
CDR3nt: TGTGCCAGCAGCTACCAGGGGGACGGCTACACCTTC
CDR3aa: CASSYQGDGYTF

d_gene: TRBD1
v_gene: TRBV6-5
j_gene: TRBJ2-2
abundance: once
CDR3nt: TGTGCCAGCAAACGACAGGGTGACGCCGGGGAGCTGTTTTTT
CDR3aa: CASKRQGDAGELFF

d_gene: TRBD1
v_gene: TRBV7-2
j_gene: TRBJ1-5
abundance: NA
CDR3nt: TGTGCCAGCAGCTTGGGGACAGGGGTCAATCAGCCCCAGCATTTT
CDR3aa: CASSLGTGVNQPQHF

d_gene: TRBD1
v_gene: TRBV6-5
j_gene: TRBJ2-4
abundance: NA
CDR3nt: TGTGCCATCGAAGCCGGGACAGCGAACATTCAGTACTTC
CDR3aa: CAIEAGTANIQYF

d_gene: TRBD1
v_gene: TRBV6-6
j_gene: TRBJ1-5
abundance: NA
CDR3nt: TGTGCCAGCAGTTACGGGGCAGGGGGCCCCAATCAGCCCCAGCATTTT
CDR3aa: CASSYGAGGPNQPQHF

d_gene: NA
v_gene: TRBV11-2
j_gene: TRBJ1-2
abundance: NA
CDR3nt: TGTGCCAGCAGTCTAGCGGGGGGCACTGGCTACACCTTC
CDR3aa: CASSLAGGTGYTF